Listed here are 18 T cell receptor beta chains from one sample, sequenced in a study of shared clonotypes between healthy human individuals. This table comes from immunoSEQ multiplex PCR, and its TCRdb copy is limited to in-frame clones, with some not included. The top ten clones hold about 0.45% of a sample with some 1.5 million clones, approximately 98% of them seen once. The specimen sequenced was naive CD4+ T cells sorted from blood. Subset meaning: CD45RA+ positively selected. The origin of the receptors is a man aged 25-40 years in good health.

The chain links TRBV5-6 to TRBJ1-1; possible D gene TRBD1, 5 bases. The CDR3 loop spans 14 amino acids. CDR1 is SGHDT and CDR2 is YYEEEE in the germline V gene. V dropped 5 bases and J dropped 3 bases, with 14 bases sitting between them. CDR3 nucleotides: TGTGCCAGCAGGCTTGCGGGGGGAGACACTGAAGCTTTCTTT. This codes for CASRLAGGDTEAFF.

The CDR3: CASSFPPLYEQYF. Written as DNA, the CDR3 is TGTGCCAGCAGTTTCCCGCCCCTCTACGAGCAGTACTTC. The chain combines TRBV27 with TRBJ2-7, with D unresolved. Trimming removed 3 bases at V and 3 bases at J, with 9 bases between. The CDR3 is 13 amino acids. CDR1 and CDR2 from the germline V gene are MNHEY and SMNVEV (reference sequence).

The chain has TRBV10-3 and TRBJ2-3, with 7 bases fitting TRBD2. This CDR3 is 14 amino acids long. Germline trimming cut 11 bases from V and 2 bases from J; bases unmatched to any gene: 10. Looked up from germline, CDR1 is ENHRY and CDR2 is SYGVKD. DNA for the CDR3: TGTGCCGCGAAGCTAGCGGCCGCCACAGATACGCAGTATTTT. This encodes CAAKLAAATDTQYF.

This clone showed up just once. CDR3 in amino acids: CASILQGGGQPQHF. CDR3 DNA: TGTGCCAGCATTCTACAGGGGGGGGGTCAGCCCCAGCATTTT. This rearrangement joins TRBV28 to TRBJ1-5, with 8 bases fitting TRBD1. V was clipped by 7 bases and J by 6 bases; unmatched bases: 8. The CDR3 spans 14 residues. In germline, CDR1 is MDHEN, CDR2 SYDVKM.

The chain recombines TRBV27 with TRBJ2-2; D possibly matches TRBD1 or TRBD2 (5 bases each). The CDR3 sequence is 13 residues long. CDR1 and CDR2 from the germline V gene are MNHEY and SMNVEV (reference sequence). V was trimmed by 6 bases and J by 0 bases, leaving 5 bases between them. The CDR3 region has the DNA TGTGCCAGCAGGGGGGCGAACACCGGGGAGCTGTTTTTT. It specifies CASRGANTGELFF.

V and J are TRBV6-5 and TRBJ1-2; tentatively, D is TRBD1 (6 bases). Trimming shortened V by 6 bases and J by 3 bases, and 11 bases separated the two germline ends. From germline, CDR1 is MNHEY and CDR2 SVGAGI. The CDR3 totals 13 residues. Here the CDR3 reads CASRGGADYGYTF. Here the CDR3 DNA reads TGTGCCAGCAGGGGGGGGGCTGACTATGGCTACACCTTC.

The chain combines TRBV5-8 with TRBJ1-1, with 7 bases identical to TRBD1. Germline V CDR1 and CDR2: SGHTS, YDEGEE. The CDR3 runs 16 residues. V dropped 5 bases and J dropped 1; count of bases not matched to a gene: 11. The CDR3 sequence is CASRSGAAGGNTEAFF. The CDR3 nucleotides read TGTGCCAGCAGGTCGGGGGCAGCAGGGGGGAACACTGAAGCTTTCTTT.

The rearrangement links TRBV6-1 to TRBJ2-7; the match to TRBD2 covers 13 bases. V shed 5 bases and J 13 bases; nucleotides not matched to a gene: 8. Germline lookup yields CDR1 MNHNS and CDR2 SASEGT. The CDR3 has 13 amino acids. The CDR3 spells CASSRTSGSSEYF. For the CDR3, the DNA is TGTGCCAGCAGTAGGACTAGCGGGAGCAGCGAATACTTC.

For this clone: This specimen includes other DNA sequences encoding the same CDR3. This chain joins TRBV4-1 and TRBJ2-5; D call uncertain. The CDR3 has 13 residues. V lost 1 base, J lost 5 bases, and 8 bases lay in between. Germline V lookup: CDR1 MGHRA, CDR2 YSYEKL. The CDR3 is CASSQVVGETQYF. CDR3 DNA sequence: TGCGCCAGCAGCCAAGTGGTAGGGGAGACCCAGTACTTC.

This clone was recorded once. The CDR3 is CSASNLNGYTF. CDR3 DNA: TGCAGTGCTAGTAACCTCAATGGCTACACCTTC. V is TRBV20-1 and J is TRBJ1-2; D remains unclear. Trimming pared 3 bases from V and 6 bases from J, leaving 8 bases between. This CDR3 region has 11 residues. Per germline, CDR1 DFQATT and CDR2 SNEGSKA (reference sequence).

This clone was counted once. The chain links TRBV2 to TRBJ2-4; D is unresolved. Germline lookup yields CDR1 SNHLY and CDR2 FYNNEI. V was trimmed by 1 base and J by 0 bases, leaving 13 bases between them. The CDR3 length is 17 residues. The CDR3 DNA sequence: TGTGCCAGCAGTGAAGAATCCGGGCGATTAGCCAAAAACATTCAGTACTTC. It encodes CASSEESGRLAKNIQYF.

The J gene is TRBJ2-5, the V gene TRBV28, with TRBD1 as a possible D gene (6 bases). Germline V gives CDR1 MDHEN, CDR2 SYDVKM. The CDR3 extends over 16 amino acids. Trimming took off 6 bases at V and 2 bases at J, with 19 bases between the two ends. CDR3 nucleotides: TGTGCCAGCAGCACCCCGGACAGAAGGCCACAAGAGACCCAGTACTTC. Translating it yields CASSTPDRRPQETQYF.

The V and J genes are TRBV9 and TRBJ2-5, with D tentatively TRBD2 (6 bases). The CDR3 is 15 amino acids. The V gene lost 0 bases and the J gene lost 2 bases, with 11 bases spanning the gap. Germline V gene data show CDR1 as SGDLS and CDR2 as YYNGEE. The CDR3 sequence: CASSVGGGWQETQYF. The CDR3 DNA follows: TGTGCCAGCAGCGTAGGTGGAGGGTGGCAAGAGACCCAGTACTTC. The full variable domain, in which reference TRBV9 and TRBJ2-5 provide the parts outside the CDR3, is DSGVTQTPKHLITATGQRVTLRCSPRSGDLSVYWYQQSLDQGLQFLIQYYNGEERAKGNILERFSAQQFPDLHSELNLSSLELGDSALYFCASSVGGGWQETQYFGPGTRLLVL.

The chain joins TRBV27 to TRBJ2-7, with D uncertain. The CDR3 totals 14 residues. Germline values: CDR1 MNHEY, CDR2 SMNVEV (reference sequence). V lost 5 bases and J 0 bases, leaving 11 bases between the germline ends. The CDR3 here is CASSRFRSSYEQYF. The CDR3 region has the DNA TGTGCCAGCAGTCGTTTCAGGAGCTCCTACGAGCAGTACTTC.

V is TRBV5-5 and J is TRBJ2-1, with D uncertain. CDR3 size: 11 residues. The V end lost 5 bases, the J end lost 9 bases, and 9 bases lay between the germline ends. From germline, CDR1 is SGHKS and CDR2 YYEKEE (reference sequence). The CDR3 reads CASSSRAEQFF. The CDR3 region has the DNA TGTGCCAGCAGTTCGAGAGCTGAGCAGTTCTTC.

The rearrangement joins TRBV28 to TRBJ1-1; TRBD1 is a possible D gene (5 bases). From germline, CDR1 is MDHEN and CDR2 SYDVKM. CDR3 length: 15 amino acids. V dropped 3 bases and J dropped 1 base, with 12 bases sitting between them. CDR3: CASSLDILSNTEAFF. The CDR3 nucleotides read TGTGCCAGCAGTTTGGACATACTGTCGAACACTGAAGCTTTCTTT.

J is TRBJ1-4 and V is TRBV5-1; D is uncertain. The CDR3 length is 15 residues. The V and J ends lost 0 bases and 1 base respectively, with 7 bases between them. Per the germline V gene, CDR1 is SGHRS and CDR2 is YFSETQ. The CDR3 coding sequence is TGCGCCAGCAGCTTGGCCAGGAAAACTAATGAAAAACTGTTTTTT. It translates to CASSLARKTNEKLFF.

The gene calls are TRBV28 and TRBJ1-5; maybe TRBD1 (5 bases). V was trimmed by 6 bases and J by 0 bases, leaving 15 bases between them. The CDR3 has 16 residues. Germline CDR1 MDHEN, CDR2 SYDVKM. CDR3 region: CASRRTHANSNQPQHF. The CDR3 DNA reads as TGTGCCAGCAGGCGGACACACGCCAATAGCAATCAGCCCCAGCATTTT.